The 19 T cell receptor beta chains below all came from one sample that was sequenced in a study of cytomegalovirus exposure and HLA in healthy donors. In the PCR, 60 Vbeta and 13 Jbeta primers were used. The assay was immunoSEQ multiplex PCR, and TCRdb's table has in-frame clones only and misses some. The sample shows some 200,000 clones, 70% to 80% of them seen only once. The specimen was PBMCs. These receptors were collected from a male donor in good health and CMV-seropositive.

CDR3 in DNA: TGCGCCAGCAGCTCAACCGGGTCCCAGATACATGAGCAGTTCTTC. Encoded protein: CASSSTGSQIHEQFF. This chain joins TRBV5-1 and TRBJ2-1; D is ambiguous. Deletions cut 3 bases from V and 8 bases from J, with 18 bases between. Per the germline V gene, CDR1 is SGHRS and CDR2 is YFSETQ. The CDR3 consists of 15 residues.

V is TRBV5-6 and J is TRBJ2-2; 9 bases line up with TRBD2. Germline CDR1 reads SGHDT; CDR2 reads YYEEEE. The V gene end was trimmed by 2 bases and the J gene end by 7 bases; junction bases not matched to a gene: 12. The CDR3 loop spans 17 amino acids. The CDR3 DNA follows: TGTGCCAGCAGCTTAGAGCTTAAAGCGGGAGGAATCGGGGAGCTGTTTTTT. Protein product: CASSLELKAGGIGELFF.

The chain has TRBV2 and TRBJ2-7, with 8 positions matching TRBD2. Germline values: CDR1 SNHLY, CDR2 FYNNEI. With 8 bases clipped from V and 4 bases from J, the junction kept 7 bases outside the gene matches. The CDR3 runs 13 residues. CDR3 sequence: CASAGSGAYEQYF. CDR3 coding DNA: TGTGCCAGCGCGGGTAGCGGGGCGTACGAGCAGTACTTC.

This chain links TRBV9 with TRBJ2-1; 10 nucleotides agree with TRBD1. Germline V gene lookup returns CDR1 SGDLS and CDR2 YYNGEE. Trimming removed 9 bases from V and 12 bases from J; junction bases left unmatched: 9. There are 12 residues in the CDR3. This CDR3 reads CATGQGDSGQFF. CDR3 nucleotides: TGTGCCACCGGACAGGGGGACTCCGGGCAGTTCTTC. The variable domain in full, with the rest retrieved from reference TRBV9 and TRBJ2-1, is DSGVTQTPKHLITATGQRVTLRCSPRSGDLSVYWYQQSLDQGLQFLIQYYNGEERAKGNILERFSAQQFPDLHSELNLSSLELGDSALYFCATGQGDSGQFFGPGTRLTVL.

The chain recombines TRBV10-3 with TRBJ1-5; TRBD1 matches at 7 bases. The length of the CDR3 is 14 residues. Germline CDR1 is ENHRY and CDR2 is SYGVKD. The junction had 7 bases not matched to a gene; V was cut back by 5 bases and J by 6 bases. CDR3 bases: TGTGCCATCAGTACCGGGACAGAAAGTCAGCCCCAGCATTTT. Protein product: CAISTGTESQPQHF.

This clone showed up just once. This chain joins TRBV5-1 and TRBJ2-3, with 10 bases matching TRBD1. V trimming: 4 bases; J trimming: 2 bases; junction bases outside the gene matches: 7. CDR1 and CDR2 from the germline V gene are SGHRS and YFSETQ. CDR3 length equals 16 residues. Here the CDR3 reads CASSGGQGVVTDTQYF. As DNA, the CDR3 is TGCGCCAGCAGCGGAGGACAGGGGGTAGTCACAGATACGCAGTATTTT.

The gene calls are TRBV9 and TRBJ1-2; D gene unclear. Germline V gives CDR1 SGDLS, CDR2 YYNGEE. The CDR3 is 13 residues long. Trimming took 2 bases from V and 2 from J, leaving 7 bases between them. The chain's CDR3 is CASSVGENYGYTF. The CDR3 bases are TGTGCCAGCAGCGTCGGGGAAAACTATGGCTACACCTTC.

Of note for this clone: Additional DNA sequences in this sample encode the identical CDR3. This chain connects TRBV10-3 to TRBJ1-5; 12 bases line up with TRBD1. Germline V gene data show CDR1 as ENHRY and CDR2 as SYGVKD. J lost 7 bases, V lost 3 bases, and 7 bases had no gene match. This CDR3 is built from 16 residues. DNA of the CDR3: TGTGCCATCAGTGAAGGGGGGACAGGGGGCGGACAGCCCCAGCATTTT. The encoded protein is CAISEGGTGGGQPQHF.

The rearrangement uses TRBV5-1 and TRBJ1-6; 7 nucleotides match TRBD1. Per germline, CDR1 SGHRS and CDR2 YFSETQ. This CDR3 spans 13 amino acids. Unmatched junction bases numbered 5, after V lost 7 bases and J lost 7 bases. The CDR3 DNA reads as TGCGCCAGCTCTGGGACAGAGAATTCACCCCTCCACTTT. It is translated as CASSGTENSPLHF.

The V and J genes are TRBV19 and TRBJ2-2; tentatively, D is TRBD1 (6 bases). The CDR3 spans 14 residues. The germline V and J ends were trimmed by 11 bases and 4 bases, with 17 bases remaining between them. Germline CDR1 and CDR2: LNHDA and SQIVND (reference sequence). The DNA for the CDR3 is TGTGCCGGGAGACAGGCTTCCGGCACCGGGGAGCTGTTTTTT. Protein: CAGRQASGTGELFF. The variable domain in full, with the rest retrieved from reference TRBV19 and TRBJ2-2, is DGGITQSPKYLFRKEGQNVTLSCEQNLNHDAMYWYRQDPGQGLRLIYYSQIVNDFQKGDIAEGYSVSREKKESFPLTVTSAQKNPTAFYLCAGRQASGTGELFFGEGSRLTVL.

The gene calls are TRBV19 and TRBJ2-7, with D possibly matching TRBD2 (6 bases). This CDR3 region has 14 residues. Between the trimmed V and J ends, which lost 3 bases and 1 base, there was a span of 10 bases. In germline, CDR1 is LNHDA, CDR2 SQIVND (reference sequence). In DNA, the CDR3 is TGTGCCAGTAGTATTCAGGCGGGGTCCTACGAGCAGTACTTC. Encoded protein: CASSIQAGSYEQYF.

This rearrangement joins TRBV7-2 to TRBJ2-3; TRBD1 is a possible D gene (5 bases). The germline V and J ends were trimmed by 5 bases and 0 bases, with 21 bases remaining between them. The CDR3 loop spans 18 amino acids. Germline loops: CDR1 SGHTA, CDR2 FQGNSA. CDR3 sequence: CASSKGTKPTASTDTQYF. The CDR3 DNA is TGTGCCAGCAGCAAAGGTACCAAACCGACAGCTAGCACAGATACGCAGTATTTT.

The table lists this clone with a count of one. The CDR3 loop reads CASSSGQTQDQPQHF. CDR3 in DNA: TGTGCCAGCAGCTCCGGACAGACCCAAGATCAGCCCCAGCATTTT. The chain has TRBV28 and TRBJ1-5; TRBD1 might be the D (6 bases). V was pared by 6 bases and J by 5 bases, with 17 bases between. Germline loops: CDR1 MDHEN, CDR2 SYDVKM. This CDR3 spans 15 amino acids.

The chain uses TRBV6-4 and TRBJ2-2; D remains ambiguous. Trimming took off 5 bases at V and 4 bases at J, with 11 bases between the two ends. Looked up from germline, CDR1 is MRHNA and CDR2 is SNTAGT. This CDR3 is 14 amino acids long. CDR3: CASSLGASTGELFF. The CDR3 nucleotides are TGTGCCAGCAGTCTGGGCGCGTCCACCGGGGAGCTGTTTTTT.

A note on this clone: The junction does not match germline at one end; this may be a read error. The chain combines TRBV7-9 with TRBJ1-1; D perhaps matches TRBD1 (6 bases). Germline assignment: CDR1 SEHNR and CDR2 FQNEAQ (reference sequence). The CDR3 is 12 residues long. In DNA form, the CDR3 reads TGTGCCAGCAATGCAGGGGCTACTGAAGATTTCTTT. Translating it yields CASNAGATEDFF.

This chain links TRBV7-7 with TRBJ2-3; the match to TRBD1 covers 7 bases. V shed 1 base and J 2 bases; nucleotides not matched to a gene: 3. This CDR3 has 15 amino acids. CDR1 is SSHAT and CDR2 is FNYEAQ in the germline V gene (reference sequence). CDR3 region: CASSLEGTATDTQYF. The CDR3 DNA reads TGTGCCAGCAGCTTAGAAGGGACAGCCACAGATACGCAGTATTTT.

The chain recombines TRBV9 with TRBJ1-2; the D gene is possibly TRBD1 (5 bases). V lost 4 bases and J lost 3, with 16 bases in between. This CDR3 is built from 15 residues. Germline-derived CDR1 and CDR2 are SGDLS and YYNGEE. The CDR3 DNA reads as TGTGCCAGCAGCTCCAGGGTCTTTCAGGACTATGGCTACACCTTC. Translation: CASSSRVFQDYGYTF.

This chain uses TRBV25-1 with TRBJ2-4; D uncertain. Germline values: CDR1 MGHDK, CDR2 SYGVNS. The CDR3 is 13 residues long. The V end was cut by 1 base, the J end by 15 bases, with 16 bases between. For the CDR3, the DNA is TGTGCCAGCAGTGAATCCCTATCTAGTAGGTGGTACTTC. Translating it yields CASSESLSSRWYF. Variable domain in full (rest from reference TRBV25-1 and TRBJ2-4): EADIYQTPRYLVIGTGKKITLECSQTMGHDKMYWYQQDPGMELHLIHYSYGVNSTEKGDLSSESTVSRIRTEHFPLTLESARPSHTSQYLCASSESLSSRWYFGAGTRLSVL.

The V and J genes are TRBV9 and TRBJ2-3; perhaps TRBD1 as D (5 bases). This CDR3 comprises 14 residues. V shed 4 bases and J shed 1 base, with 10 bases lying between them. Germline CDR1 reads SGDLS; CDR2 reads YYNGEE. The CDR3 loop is CASSLSRGTDTQYF. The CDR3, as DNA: TGTGCCAGCAGCCTGAGCAGGGGCACAGATACGCAGTATTTT.